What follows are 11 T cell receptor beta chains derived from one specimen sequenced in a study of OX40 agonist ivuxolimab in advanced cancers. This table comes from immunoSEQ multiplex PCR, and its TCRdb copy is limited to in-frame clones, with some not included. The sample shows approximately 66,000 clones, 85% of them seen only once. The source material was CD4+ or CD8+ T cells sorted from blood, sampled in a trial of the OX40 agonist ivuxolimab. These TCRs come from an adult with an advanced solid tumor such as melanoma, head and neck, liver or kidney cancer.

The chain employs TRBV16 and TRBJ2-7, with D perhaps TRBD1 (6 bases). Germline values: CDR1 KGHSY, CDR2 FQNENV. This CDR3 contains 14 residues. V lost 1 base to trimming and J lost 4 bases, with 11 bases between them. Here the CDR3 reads CASSQYRTEYEQYF. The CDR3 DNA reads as TGTGCCAGCAGCCAATATAGGACAGAATACGAGCAGTACTTC.

Written as DNA, the CDR3 is TGTGCCAGCAGCCTCGTAGGACGGGGCGGAGGGGAAAAACTGTTTTTT. This translates into CASSLVGRGGGEKLFF. The chain is built from TRBV14 and TRBJ1-4; the D gene is possibly TRBD1 (5 bases). The CDR3 covers 16 residues. Germline V gene data show CDR1 as SGHDN and CDR2 as FVKESK. V lost 4 bases and J 8 bases, leaving 20 bases between the germline ends.

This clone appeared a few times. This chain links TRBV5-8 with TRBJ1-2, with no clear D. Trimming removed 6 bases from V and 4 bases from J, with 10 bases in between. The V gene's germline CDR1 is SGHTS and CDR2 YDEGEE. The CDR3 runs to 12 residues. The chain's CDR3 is CASNVGSYGYTF. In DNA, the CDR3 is TGTGCCAGCAACGTTGGGAGCTATGGCTACACCTTC.

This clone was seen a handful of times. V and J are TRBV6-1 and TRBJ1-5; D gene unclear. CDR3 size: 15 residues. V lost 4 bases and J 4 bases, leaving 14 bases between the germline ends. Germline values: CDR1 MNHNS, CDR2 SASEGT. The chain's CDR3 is CASSVDMSGNQPQHF. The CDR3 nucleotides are TGTGCCAGCAGTGTCGACATGAGTGGGAATCAGCCCCAGCATTTT.

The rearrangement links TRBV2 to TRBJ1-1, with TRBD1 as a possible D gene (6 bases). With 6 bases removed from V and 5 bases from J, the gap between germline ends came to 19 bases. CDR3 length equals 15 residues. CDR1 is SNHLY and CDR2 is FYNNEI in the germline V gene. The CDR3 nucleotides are TGTGCCAGCAGGAGACAGGACCTTACGACGACTGAAGCTTTCTTT. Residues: CASRRQDLTTTEAFF.

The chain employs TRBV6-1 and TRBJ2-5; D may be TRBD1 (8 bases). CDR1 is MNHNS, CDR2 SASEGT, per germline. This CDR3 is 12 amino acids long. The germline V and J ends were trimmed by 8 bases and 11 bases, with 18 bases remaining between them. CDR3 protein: CASALQGGEQYF. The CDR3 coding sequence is TGTGCCAGCGCATTACAGGGGGGGGAGCAGTACTTC.

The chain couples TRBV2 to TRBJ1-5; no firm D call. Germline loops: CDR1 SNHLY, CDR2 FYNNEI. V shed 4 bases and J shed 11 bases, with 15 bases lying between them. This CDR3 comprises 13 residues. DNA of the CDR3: TGTGCCAGCAGTGCTCTCTCCGAAACGGCCCAGCATTTT. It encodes CASSALSETAQHF. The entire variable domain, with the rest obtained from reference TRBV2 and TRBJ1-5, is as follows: EPEVTQTPSHQVTQMGQEVILRCVPISNHLYFYWYRQILGQKVEFLVSFYNNEISEKSEIFDDQFSVERPDGSNFTLKIRSTKLEDSAMYFCASSALSETAQHFGDGTRLSIL.

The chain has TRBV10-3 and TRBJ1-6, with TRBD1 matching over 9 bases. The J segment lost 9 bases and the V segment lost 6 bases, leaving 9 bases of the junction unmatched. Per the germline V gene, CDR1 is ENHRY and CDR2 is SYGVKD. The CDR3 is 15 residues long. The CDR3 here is CAISGIQGASSPLHF. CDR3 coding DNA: TGTGCCATCAGCGGAATACAGGGGGCAAGTTCACCCCTCCACTTT.

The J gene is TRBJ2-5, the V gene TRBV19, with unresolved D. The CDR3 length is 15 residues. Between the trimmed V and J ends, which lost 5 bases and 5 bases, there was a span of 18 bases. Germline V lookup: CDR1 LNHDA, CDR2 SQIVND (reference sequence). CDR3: CASSPPTLSGETQYF. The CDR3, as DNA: TGTGCCAGTAGTCCCCCCACATTATCCGGGGAGACCCAGTACTTC.

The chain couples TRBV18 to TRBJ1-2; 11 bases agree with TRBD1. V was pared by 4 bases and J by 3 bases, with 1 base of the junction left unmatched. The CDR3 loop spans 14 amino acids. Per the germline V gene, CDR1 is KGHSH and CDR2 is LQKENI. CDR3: CASSLGQGDYGYTF. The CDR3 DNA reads TGTGCCAGCTCACTGGGACAGGGGGACTATGGCTACACCTTC.

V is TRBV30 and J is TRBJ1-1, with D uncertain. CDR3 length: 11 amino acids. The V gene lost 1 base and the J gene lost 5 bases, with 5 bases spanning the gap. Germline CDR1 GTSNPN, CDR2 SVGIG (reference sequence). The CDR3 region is CAWSAQTEAFF. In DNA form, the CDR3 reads TGTGCCTGGAGTGCTCAGACTGAAGCTTTCTTT.